This entry lists 21 T cell receptor beta chains sequenced from one sample in a study of T-cell reconstitution after alpha-beta-depleted transplantation in children. Unique molecular identifiers were incorporated into the prepared TCRbeta library. TCRdb processed the PCR reads anew with MiXCR; each CDR3 protein has one entry. The sample holds about 440,000 distinct CDR3 sequences, about 40% seen once. This specimen consisted of PBMCs, obtained before TCRalphabeta/CD19-depleted stem cell transplant. These receptors originate from a girl aged 2 to 10 with aplastic anemia, due to receive a stem cell transplant.

This sequence joins TRBV4-2 and TRBJ2-7, with TRBD2 identical over 11 bases. In germline, CDR1 is LGHNA, CDR2 YNFKEQ. This CDR3 has 16 residues. With 3 bases clipped from V and 0 bases from J, the junction kept 4 bases outside the gene matches. CDR3 sequence: CASSQGLADPSYEQYF. Written as DNA, the CDR3 is TGTGCCAGCAGCCAGGGACTAGCGGACCCCTCCTACGAGCAGTACTTC.

This chain links TRBV11-1 with TRBJ2-5; no firm D call. Between the trimmed V and J ends, which lost 5 bases and 1 base, there was a span of 17 bases. The CDR3 is made up of 16 amino acids. Germline CDR1 is SGHAT and CDR2 is FQDESV (reference sequence). The DNA of the CDR3 is TGTGCCAGCAGCCAAGATAACTGGGTGACCCAAGAGACCCAGTACTTC. Translating gives CASSQDNWVTQETQYF.

This clonotype was seen just once. The CDR3 is CASSPGQDSNQPQHF. Written as DNA, the CDR3 is TGTGCCAGCAGCCCGGGACAAGATAGCAATCAGCCCCAGCATTTT. J is TRBJ1-5 and V is TRBV7-9; D is perhaps TRBD1 (6 bases). The germline V and J ends were trimmed by 5 bases and 0 bases, with 11 bases remaining between them. CDR1 is SEHNR, CDR2 FQNEAQ, per germline (reference sequence). The CDR3 runs 15 residues.

This clonotype has only one observation. The chain combines TRBV18 with TRBJ2-6; D unresolved. The CDR3 extends over 16 amino acids. V was trimmed by 1 base and J by 0 bases, leaving 7 bases between them. Per germline, CDR1 KGHSH and CDR2 LQKENI. CDR3 in amino acids: CASSPLRGSGANVLTF. CDR3 bases: TGTGCCAGCTCACCACTAAGAGGCTCTGGGGCCAACGTCCTGACTTTC.

This rearrangement joins TRBV24-1 to TRBJ2-1, with D perhaps being TRBD1 or TRBD2 (6 bases each). The CDR3 sequence is 13 residues long. CDR1 is KGHDR, CDR2 SFDVKD, per germline. Trimming took 10 bases from V and 6 from J, leaving 15 bases between them. The CDR3 bases are TGTGCCACATCGTGGGGGGCTGGCAATGAGCAGTTCTTC. Its protein product is CATSWGAGNEQFF.

The chain has TRBV10-3 and TRBJ1-5; D is perhaps TRBD1 (5 bases). The CDR3 loop spans 14 amino acids. The germline V gene has CDR1 ENHRY and CDR2 SYGVKD. V shed 3 bases and J shed 5 bases, with 11 bases lying between them. The CDR3 sequence is CAISDGGGDQPQHF. DNA for the CDR3: TGTGCCATCAGTGATGGAGGAGGGGATCAGCCCCAGCATTTT.

The CDR3: CATSIPDRAPGNTIYF. DNA of the CDR3: TGTGCCACCAGCATTCCGGACAGGGCGCCTGGAAACACCATATATTTT. The V call is TRBV15, the J call TRBJ1-3; TRBD1 matches 8 bases. V lost 4 bases and J lost 2; bases outside the gene matches: 7. The germline gives CDR1 LNHNV, CDR2 YYDKDF (reference sequence). CDR3 size: 16 residues. Using reference TRBV15 and TRBJ1-3 for the parts outside the CDR3, the full variable domain is DAMVIQNPRYQVTQFGKPVTLSCSQTLNHNVMYWYQQKSSQAPKLLFHYYDKDFNNEADTPDNFQSRRPNTSFCFLDIRSPGLGDTAMYLCATSIPDRAPGNTIYFGEGSWLTVV.

A note on this clonotype: Just one base apart from a much larger clone, this may be a read error. This chain's CDR3 is CASSAVGATANYGYTF. CDR3 DNA: TGTGCCAGCAGCGCCGTCGGGGCCACAGCTAACTATGGCTACACCTTC. The chain employs TRBV9 and TRBJ1-2, with a tentative D call TRBD1 (5 bases). The CDR3 is 16 amino acids. Germline V gives CDR1 SGDLS, CDR2 YYNGEE. V gave up 3 bases and J gave up 0 bases, with 15 bases separating them.

A few counts support this clonotype. The chain has TRBV9 and TRBJ2-6, with 7 bases that match TRBD1. This CDR3 has 18 residues. Trimming took 7 bases from V and 0 from J; bases not matched to a gene: 13. From germline, CDR1 is SGDLS and CDR2 YYNGEE. The DNA of the CDR3 is TGTGCCAGCTCAACTCCGGGACAGAGTTTCTCTGGGGCCAACGTCCTGACTTTC. Protein sequence: CASSTPGQSFSGANVLTF. Combining the CDR3 with reference TRBV9 and TRBJ2-6 gives the whole variable domain DSGVTQTPKHLITATGQRVTLRCSPRSGDLSVYWYQQSLDQGLQFLIQYYNGEERAKGNILERFSAQQFPDLHSELNLSSLELGDSALYFCASSTPGQSFSGANVLTFGAGSRLTVL.

Many counts were recorded for this clonotype. V is TRBV5-1 and J is TRBJ1-1; D is uncertain. This CDR3 has 13 residues. CDR1 and CDR2 (germline): SGHRS, YFSETQ. V lost 4 bases, J lost 0 bases, and 7 bases lay in between. The CDR3 here is CASSPGMNTEAFF. CDR3 nucleotides: TGCGCCAGCAGCCCGGGGATGAACACTGAAGCTTTCTTT.

In its sample, this clonotype was seen once. This chain joins TRBV6-2 or TRBV6-3 and TRBJ1-5; possibly TRBD1 for D (6 bases). The V end was cut by 7 bases, the J end by 6 bases, with 22 bases between. This CDR3 contains 16 residues. CDR1 is MNHEY and CDR2 is SVGEGT in the germline V gene. The CDR3 here is CASTLWGPGEVQPQHF. The DNA for the CDR3 is TGTGCCAGCACCTTATGGGGGCCGGGGGAGGTTCAGCCCCAGCATTTT.

The chain links TRBV7-2 to TRBJ2-1; perhaps TRBD2 as D (5 bases). From germline, CDR1 is SGHTA and CDR2 FQGNSA. This CDR3 has 12 residues. Trimming shortened V by 4 bases and J by 7 bases, and 8 bases separated the two germline ends. CDR3 DNA: TGTGCCAGCAGCTCCACTAGGAATGAGCAGTTCTTC. The encoded protein is CASSSTRNEQFF. The full variable domain, its missing parts supplied by reference TRBV7-2 and TRBJ2-1, is GAGVSQSPSNKVTEKGKDVELRCDPISGHTALYWYRQSLGQGLEFLIYFQGNSAPDKSGLPSDRFSAERTGGSVSTLTIQRTQQEDSAVYLCASSSTRNEQFFGPGTRLTVL.

V and J are TRBV12-3 or TRBV12-4 and TRBJ2-2; no clear D. V lost 4 bases and J lost 7, with 7 bases in between. The CDR3 has 12 residues. CDR3 sequence reads: CASSYTDGELFF. The CDR3 DNA reads as TGTGCCAGCAGTTACACCGACGGGGAGCTGTTTTTT.

This clonotype was seen a handful of times. This chain connects TRBV27 to TRBJ1-2; tentatively, D is TRBD1 (5 bases). CDR1 MNHEY and CDR2 SMNVEV come from the germline V gene (reference sequence). The ends were cut back, 6 bases at V and 0 bases at J, with 11 bases in the middle. The CDR3 covers 14 residues. CDR3 protein: CASRHPGTNYGYTF. Here the CDR3 DNA reads TGTGCCAGCAGGCACCCAGGGACTAACTATGGCTACACCTTC.

The V gene is TRBV11-2, the J gene TRBJ2-5; the match to TRBD2 covers 7 bases. The CDR3 runs to 15 residues. Germline CDR1 and CDR2: SGHAT and FQNNGV. Trimming at V came to 5 bases and at J to 3 bases, leaving 9 bases not matched to a gene. For the CDR3, the DNA is TGTGCCAGCAGCCCAGTGGGAGGGAGGAAAGAGACCCAGTACTTC. Amino acid sequence: CASSPVGGRKETQYF.

The chain combines TRBV6-2 or TRBV6-3 with TRBJ2-3, with D possibly TRBD1 on 5 matching bases. Germline lookup yields CDR1 MNHEY and CDR2 SVGEGT. CDR3 size: 17 residues. The V end was cut by 8 bases, the J end by 0 bases, with 21 bases between. CDR3 bases: TGTGCCAGCGATCATGGCAAGGGGTCCCCAAGCACAGATACGCAGTATTTT. Translation gives CASDHGKGSPSTDTQYF.

This clonotype was counted many times. The chain combines TRBV27 with TRBJ2-1, with TRBD2 matching 9 bases. V shed 5 bases, J shed 0 bases, and the junction held 5 bases outside the gene matches. The CDR3 consists of 16 residues. Germline V gene sequence: CDR1 MNHEY, CDR2 SMNVEV (reference sequence). In DNA form, the CDR3 reads TGTGCCAGCAGTCAATTAGCGGGAGCCTCCTACAATGAGCAGTTCTTC. Translating it yields CASSQLAGASYNEQFF.

This clonotype was seen many times. The chain employs TRBV20-1 and TRBJ2-7, with a tentative D call TRBD1 (8 bases). Trimming took 0 bases from V and 0 from J, leaving 18 bases between them. CDR1 is DFQATT and CDR2 is SNEGSKA in the germline V gene (reference sequence). The CDR3 is made up of 17 amino acids. CDR3 DNA: TGCAGTGCTAGAGATATGACAGGGGACTACTTCTCCTACGAGCAGTACTTC. Amino acids: CSARDMTGDYFSYEQYF.

The chain joins TRBV4-2 to TRBJ2-1; 11 bases are a match to TRBD2. The CDR3 runs 19 residues. Germline CDR1 is LGHNA and CDR2 is YNFKEQ. Germline trimming cut 2 bases from V and 0 bases from J; bases unmatched to any gene: 9. CDR3 coding DNA: TGTGCCAGCAGCCAAAGGTTGATAGCGGGAGGGGGCTCCTACAATGAGCAGTTCTTC. Translation: CASSQRLIAGGGSYNEQFF.

This chain connects TRBV5-4 to TRBJ2-5, with 9 nucleotides matching TRBD1. V was clipped by 6 bases and J by 5 bases; unmatched bases: 5. There are 13 residues in the CDR3. Germline V gene data show CDR1 as SGHNT and CDR2 as YYREEE (reference sequence). The CDR3 nucleotides read TGTGCCAGCAACCGAGACAGGGGGGAGACCCAGTACTTC. Its protein is CASNRDRGETQYF.

This clonotype was recorded at least ten times. The rearrangement links TRBV18 to TRBJ2-3, with a weak D call TRBD1 (5 bases). The V end was cut by 6 bases, the J end by 0 bases, with 13 bases between. The CDR3 sequence is 15 residues long. The germline V gene encodes CDR1 KGHSH and CDR2 LQKENI. The CDR3 protein is CASSPSGPSTDTQYF. CDR3 sequence (DNA): TGTGCCAGCTCTCCCTCAGGGCCGAGCACAGATACGCAGTATTTT.